This TCR beta chain is drawn from a study of a mutant IDH1 vaccine in newly diagnosed glioma. Produced via immunoSEQ multiplex PCR; TCRdb's table is partial and in-frame only. The sample records tens of thousands of clones, approximately 84% being singletons. With regard to this clone: The antigen remains unidentified.

CDR3 size: 11 residues. CDR1 and CDR2 from the germline V gene are ENHRY and SYGVKD. Trimming removed 5 bases from V and 1 base from J, with 3 bases in between. Stated time point: week 47, end of study. Vaccination comprised doses that each held 300 ug of mutant IDH1 20-mer peptide, plus topical imiquimod. In every donor, the tumor was a new WHO grade 3 or 4 IDH1-mutant, ATRX-lost astrocytoma. This chain joins TRBV10-3 and TRBJ2-7, with D uncertain. The sequence was obtained from a woman aged 25 to 39 with glioma. Some clones in this sample may be carry-over from other donors' samples. The material was PBMCs, obtained from a glioma patient whose treatment included an IDH1 peptide vaccine. The CDR3 reads CAISSSYEQYF. CDR3 in DNA: TGTGCCATCAGTTCATCCTACGAGCAGTACTTC.